This T cell receptor (beta chain) was captured in a study of OX40 agonist ivuxolimab in advanced cancers. Study-level points and caveats: Relative to CD4+, CD8+ T cells held more expanded clones on average. With doses of 0.1 to 3.0 mg/kg, CD4+ and CD8+ blood T cells had undergone clonal expansion by week 6.

The CDR3 runs to 14 residues. J was trimmed by 4 bases and V by 2 bases; bases with no gene match: 2. In germline, CDR1 is MNHEY, CDR2 SVGAGI. The table lists this clone with a count of one. The target antigen is unknown. The protocol was immunoSEQ multiplex PCR, while the TCRdb copy is restricted to in-frame clones and leaves out a portion. The sample contains some 70,000 clones, about 80% of which appear only once. This specimen consisted of CD4+ or CD8+ T cells sorted from blood, obtained in a trial of the OX40 agonist ivuxolimab. This receptor was obtained from an adult with an advanced solid tumor such as melanoma, head and neck, liver or kidney cancer. The chain couples TRBV6-5 to TRBJ2-1, with 7 bases lining up with TRBD2. The CDR3 DNA sequence: TGTGCCAGCAGTTACGGCGGGAGTTACAATGAGCAGTTCTTC. It specifies CASSYGGSYNEQFF.